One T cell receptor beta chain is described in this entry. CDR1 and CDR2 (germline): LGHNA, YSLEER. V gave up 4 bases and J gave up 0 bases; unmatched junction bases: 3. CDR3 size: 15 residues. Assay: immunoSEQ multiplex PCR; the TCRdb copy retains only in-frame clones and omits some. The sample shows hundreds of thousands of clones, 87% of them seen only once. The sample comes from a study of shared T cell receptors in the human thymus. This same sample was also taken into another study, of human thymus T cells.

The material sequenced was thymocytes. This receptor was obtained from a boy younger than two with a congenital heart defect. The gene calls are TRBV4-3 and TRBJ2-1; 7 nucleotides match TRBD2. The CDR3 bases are TGCGCCAGCAGCCCCCGGGGGGACTCCTACAATGAGCAGTTCTTC. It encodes CASSPRGDSYNEQFF.